This note documents a single TCR beta chain sequence. Antigen specificity is unknown. The method was immunoSEQ multiplex PCR; TCRdb's version includes in-frame clones alone and lacks a portion of them. Counted here are 150,000 or so clones, about 80% occurring once; the ten biggest clones make up about 4.5%. This entry comes from a study of cytotoxic CD8 clonotypes in ibrutinib-treated CLL. Study details: Patient counts were some 11 relapsed/refractory, 15 treatment-naive and about 18 IGHV unmutated. After median about 5.5 years, approximately 14 stayed in remission, approximately twelve progressed; responses roughly 24 partial, 2 complete.

General study points: Higher clonality was seen at ibrutinib response and a return toward baseline at progression. Baseline levels of clonality went above those of age-matched healthy donors and moved with circulating CD8+ T-cell counts.

The V end lost 3 bases, the J end lost 0 bases, and 12 bases lay between the germline ends. This CDR3 has 16 amino acids. Germline assignment: CDR1 MNHEY and CDR2 SMNVEV (reference sequence). The sequencing here drew on PBMCs, taken after 24 months of ibrutinib treatment. This chain joins TRBV27 and TRBJ1-3; D not certain. The TCR originated in a human donor with chronic lymphocytic leukemia. The CDR3, as DNA: TGTGCCAGCAGTTTCCCCCCTGTCCCCTCTGGAAACACCATATATTTT. Translated, it gives CASSFPPVPSGNTIYF.